One sample yielded the 10 T cell receptor beta chains listed below, sequenced in a study of blood T cell repertoires in COVID-19 (dated by TCRdb to the early 2020s). Libraries were built with the immunoSEQ multiplex PCR assay. TCRdb provides this immuneACCESS table in a form limited to in-frame rearrangements. Some clones are lacking; in checked studies, under half of them reflect an unresolved V gene, and why the rest are absent is not known. The sample contains 200,000 to 250,000 clones, over 70% of them found a single time. The ten biggest clones cover 5.5% of the sample. Material: peripheral blood. Receptor source: a woman aged 65 to 85 with acute or convalescent COVID-19.

The chain is built from TRBV4-2 and TRBJ1-4; 11 bases fit TRBD1. After removal of 4 bases from V and 8 bases from J, the junction contained 6 bases not matched to a gene. There are 15 residues in the CDR3. Per the germline V gene, CDR1 is LGHNA and CDR2 is YNFKEQ. The CDR3 reads CASSLSRDRGEKLFF. The CDR3, as DNA: TGTGCCAGCAGCCTAAGCCGGGACAGGGGGGAAAAACTGTTTTTT.

The CDR3 nucleotides are TGTGCCAGCAGTTTAACACAGGGAGGCAATCAGCCCCAGCATTTT. As protein: CASSLTQGGNQPQHF. The chain couples TRBV28 to TRBJ1-5; weak D call: TRBD1 (6 bases). CDR1 and CDR2 from the germline V gene are MDHEN and SYDVKM. Trimming stripped 2 bases from V and 2 bases from J, with 10 bases between. The CDR3 is 15 amino acids.

V usage is TRBV5-5 and J usage is TRBJ2-5; D is possibly TRBD2 (5 bases). CDR3 length: 15 amino acids. The ends were cut back, 4 bases at V and 2 bases at J, with 15 bases in the middle. CDR1 SGHKS and CDR2 YYEKEE come from the germline V gene (reference sequence). The CDR3 DNA reads TGTGCCAGCAGCAATAGACCGGACTTTCAAGAGACCCAGTACTTC. It yields the protein CASSNRPDFQETQYF.

The gene calls are TRBV27 and TRBJ2-1, with 11 bases identical to TRBD2. Germline assignment: CDR1 MNHEY and CDR2 SMNVEV (reference sequence). J lost 7 bases, V lost 5 bases, and 7 bases had no gene match. CDR3 length equals 15 residues. CDR3 sequence reads: CASSPIAGGINEQFF. The DNA for the CDR3 is TGTGCCAGCAGTCCGATAGCGGGAGGGATAAATGAGCAGTTCTTC.

The V call is TRBV18, the J call TRBJ1-1; perhaps TRBD1 as D (5 bases). Germline CDR1 and CDR2: KGHSH and LQKENI. The CDR3 runs to 14 residues. V was pared by 2 bases and J by 4 bases, with 11 bases between. The CDR3 loop reads CASSPFRGGTEAFF. The DNA for the CDR3 is TGTGCCAGCTCACCATTTCGGGGGGGCACTGAAGCTTTCTTT. Supplemented by reference TRBV18 and TRBJ1-1, the full variable domain reads NAGVMQNPRHLVRRRGQEARLRCSPMKGHSHVYWYRQLPEEGLKFMVYLQKENIIDESGMPKERFSAEFPKEGPSILRIQQVVRGDSAAYFCASSPFRGGTEAFFGQGTRLTVV.

The CDR3 here is CASSLGQQETQYF. The CDR3 nucleotides are TGTGCCAGCAGCTTAGGACAGCAAGAGACCCAGTACTTC. This chain uses TRBV11-3 with TRBJ2-5, with D possibly being TRBD1 (5 bases). Germline V CDR1 and CDR2: SGHNT, YENEEA. Trimming stripped 1 base from V and 2 bases from J, with 5 bases between. The CDR3 has 13 amino acids. The whole variable domain, remainder taken from reference TRBV11-3 and TRBJ2-5, is EAGVVQSPRYKIIEKKQPVAFWCNPISGHNTLYWYLQNLGQGPELLIRYENEEAVDDSQLPKDRFSAERLKGVDSTLKIQPAELGDSAVYLCASSLGQQETQYFGPGTRLLVL.

This sequence joins TRBV2 and TRBJ2-5; 8 positions match TRBD1. V dropped 4 bases and J dropped 5; count of bases not matched to a gene: 12. CDR3 length: 16 amino acids. Germline V lookup: CDR1 SNHLY, CDR2 FYNNEI. CDR3 nucleotide sequence: TGTGCCAGCAGTGGGGAGGACAGGGTGTTCCGGGAGACCCAGTACTTC. Residues: CASSGEDRVFRETQYF.

The CDR3 sequence is CASSKDRPRYNEQFF. CDR3 DNA sequence: TGTGCCAGCAGTAAAGACAGGCCTCGCTACAATGAGCAGTTCTTC. This chain uses TRBV2 with TRBJ2-1; possible D gene TRBD1, 6 bases. The ends were cut back, 5 bases at V and 3 bases at J, with 14 bases in the middle. The CDR3 covers 15 residues. The germline V gene encodes CDR1 SNHLY and CDR2 FYNNEI.

The rearrangement joins TRBV29-1 to TRBJ1-2, with D perhaps matching TRBD1 (6 bases). There are 11 residues in the CDR3. In germline, CDR1 is SQVTM, CDR2 ANQGSEA. Trimming left V 4 bases short and J 7 bases short, with 10 bases between. The CDR3 sequence: CSVAGAGGYTF. The DNA of the CDR3 is TGCAGCGTTGCAGGGGCTGGTGGCTACACCTTC.

The chain has TRBV6-5 and TRBJ2-1; TRBD2 matches at 10 bases. V was pared by 7 bases and J by 8 bases, with 11 bases of the junction left unmatched. Germline assignment: CDR1 MNHEY and CDR2 SVGAGI. CDR3 length: 15 residues. The CDR3 loop is CASTSGTSERDEQFF. CDR3 nucleotides: TGTGCCAGCACCTCCGGGACTAGCGAGAGGGATGAGCAGTTCTTC.